The T cell receptor (beta chain) described here comes from a study of blood T cell repertoires in COVID-19. In the original analysis: Amplification with reference gene primers provided the estimates of nucleated cell counts. Method: immunoSEQ multiplex PCR; TCRdb's copy keeps in-frame clones and lacks some. D and trimming were read from the DNA, whereas the V and J calls and clone size are those reported in that table. The repertoire consists of approximately 280,000 clones, with around 89% occurring once and the leading ten covering around 13%. This receptor was identified in a woman aged 55-69 years with acute or convalescent COVID-19. The sample comprised peripheral blood.

The CDR3, as DNA: TGTGCCTGGAACGGGGGGAATGGTCAGCCCCAGCATTTT. Translation gives CAWNGGNGQPQHF. The chain couples TRBV30 to TRBJ1-5; D perhaps matches TRBD1 (5 bases). Germline lookup yields CDR1 GTSNPN and CDR2 SVGIG (reference sequence). This CDR3 region has 13 residues. Trimming shortened V by 4 bases and J by 6 bases, and 13 bases separated the two germline ends. Drawing the rest from reference TRBV30 and TRBJ1-5, the complete variable domain is SQTIHQWPATLVQPVGSPLSLECTVEGTSNPNLYWYRQAAGRGLQLLFYSVGIGQISSEVPQNLSASRPQDRQFILSSKKLLLSDSGFYLCAWNGGNGQPQHFGDGTRLSIL.